This entry is about one T cell receptor beta chain. Germline V gene lookup returns CDR1 ENHRY and CDR2 SYGVKD. The CDR3 consists of 13 residues. Trimming removed 11 bases from V and 6 bases from J; junction bases left unmatched: 11. In the original processing: Amplification from reference gene primers served as the basis for estimated nucleated cell counts. Clones were read by immunoSEQ multiplex PCR, and TCRdb kept only the in-frame ones, dropping some. D and trimming were read from the DNA, whereas the V and J calls and clone size are those reported in that table. The profile shows under 170,000 clones, around 86% of them singletons. The data are from a study of blood T cell repertoires in COVID-19. Study details: T cells, B-cell-depleted T cells, or PBMCs provided the cDNA or gDNA that served as material.

Sequenced material: peripheral blood. The genes are TRBV10-3 and TRBJ2-7; 9 nucleotides match TRBD1. The clonotype comes from an older man with acute or convalescent COVID-19. The chain's CDR3 is CAVGRDRASEQYF. In DNA, the CDR3 is TGTGCCGTAGGCCGGGACAGGGCCTCCGAGCAGTACTTC.